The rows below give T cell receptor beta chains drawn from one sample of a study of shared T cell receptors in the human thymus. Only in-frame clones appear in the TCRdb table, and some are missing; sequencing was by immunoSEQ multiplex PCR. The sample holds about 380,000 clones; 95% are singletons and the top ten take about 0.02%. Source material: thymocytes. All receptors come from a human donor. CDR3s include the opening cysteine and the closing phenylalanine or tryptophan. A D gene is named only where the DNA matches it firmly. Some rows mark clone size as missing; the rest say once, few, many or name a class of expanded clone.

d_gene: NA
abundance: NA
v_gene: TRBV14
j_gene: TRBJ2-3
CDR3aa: CASSQVGESTDTQYF
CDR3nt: TGTGCCAGCAGCCAAGTTGGGGAGTCCACAGATACGCAGTATTTT

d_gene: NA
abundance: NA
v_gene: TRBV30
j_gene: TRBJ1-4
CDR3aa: CAWSVPLYRGVWLANEKLFF
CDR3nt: TGTGCCTGGAGTGTACCCTTGTACAGAGGGGTCTGGCTGGCTAATGAAAAACTGTTTTTT

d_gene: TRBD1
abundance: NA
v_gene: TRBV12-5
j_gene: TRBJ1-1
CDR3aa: CASGDTTGGGTEAFF
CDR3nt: TGTGCTAGTGGGGATACGACAGGGGGCGGGACTGAAGCTTTCTTT

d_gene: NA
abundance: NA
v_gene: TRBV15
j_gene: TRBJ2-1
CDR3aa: CATSRDPGHHYNEQFF
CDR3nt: TGTGCCACCAGCAGAGACCCGGGACATCACTACAATGAGCAGTTCTTC

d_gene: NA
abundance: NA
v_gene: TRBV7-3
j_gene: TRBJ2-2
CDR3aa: CASSLGRGGRASGELFF
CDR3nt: TGTGCCAGCAGCTTAGGTCGGGGTGGCAGGGCGTCCGGGGAGCTGTTTTTT

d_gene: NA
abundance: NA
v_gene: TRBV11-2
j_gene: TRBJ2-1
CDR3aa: CASSLRGPRGEYNEQFF
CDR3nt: TGTGCCAGCAGCTTACGGGGACCCCGTGGGGAATACAATGAGCAGTTCTTC

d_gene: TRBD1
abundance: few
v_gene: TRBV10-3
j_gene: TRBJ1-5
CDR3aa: CAISVGQGNSPQHF
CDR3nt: TGTGCCATCAGTGTAGGACAGGGAAACTCTCCCCAGCATTTT

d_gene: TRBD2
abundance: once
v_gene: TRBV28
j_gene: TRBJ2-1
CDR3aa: CASSPRGRAYNEQFF
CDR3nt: TGTGCCAGCAGCCCTCGGGGGAGGGCCTACAATGAGCAGTTCTTC

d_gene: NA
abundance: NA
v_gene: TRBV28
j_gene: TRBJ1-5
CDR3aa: CASRSHVSNQPQHF
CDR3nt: TGTGCCAGCAGATCACACGTTAGCAATCAGCCCCAGCATTTT

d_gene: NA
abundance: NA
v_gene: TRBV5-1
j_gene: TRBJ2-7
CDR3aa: CASSPGGPGYEQYF
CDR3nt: TGCGCCAGCAGCCCCGGTGGGCCAGGCTACGAGCAGTACTTC

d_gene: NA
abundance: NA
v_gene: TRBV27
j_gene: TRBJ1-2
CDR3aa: CASSPQQRRDYGYTF
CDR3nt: TGTGCCAGCAGTCCTCAACAACGGAGGGACTATGGCTACACCTTC

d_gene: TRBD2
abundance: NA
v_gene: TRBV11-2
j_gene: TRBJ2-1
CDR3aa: CASSLRLAGFSYNEQFF
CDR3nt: TGTGCCAGCAGCTTAAGGCTAGCGGGATTTTCCTACAATGAGCAGTTCTTC

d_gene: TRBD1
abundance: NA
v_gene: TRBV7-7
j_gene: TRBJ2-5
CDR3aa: CASSHTGGETQYF
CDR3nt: TGTGCTAGCAGCCATACAGGGGGGGAGACCCAGTACTTC

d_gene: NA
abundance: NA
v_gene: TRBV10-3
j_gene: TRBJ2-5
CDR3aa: CAVPEETQYF
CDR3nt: TGTGCCGTCCCCGAAGAGACCCAGTACTTC

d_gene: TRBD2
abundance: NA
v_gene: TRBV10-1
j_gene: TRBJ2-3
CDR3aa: CASRGGDSGSTNTQYF
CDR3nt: TGCGCCAGCAGGGGGGGGGATAGCGGGAGTACGAATACGCAGTATTTT